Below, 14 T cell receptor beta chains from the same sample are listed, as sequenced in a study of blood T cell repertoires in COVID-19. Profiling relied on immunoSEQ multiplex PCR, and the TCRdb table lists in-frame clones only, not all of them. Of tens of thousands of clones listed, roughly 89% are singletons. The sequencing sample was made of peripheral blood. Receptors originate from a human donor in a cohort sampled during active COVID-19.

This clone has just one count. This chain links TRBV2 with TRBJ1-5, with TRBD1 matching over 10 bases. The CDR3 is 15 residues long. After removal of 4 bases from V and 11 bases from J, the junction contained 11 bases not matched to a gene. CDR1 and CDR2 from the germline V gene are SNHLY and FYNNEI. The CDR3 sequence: CASSGQGALMEAQHF. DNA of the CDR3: TGTGCCAGCAGTGGACAGGGGGCGTTAATGGAGGCCCAGCATTTT.

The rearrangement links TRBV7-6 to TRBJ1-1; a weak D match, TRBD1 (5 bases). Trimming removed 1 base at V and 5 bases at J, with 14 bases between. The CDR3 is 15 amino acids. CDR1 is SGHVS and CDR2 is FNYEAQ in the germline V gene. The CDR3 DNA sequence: TGTGCCAGCAGCTTAGTAGGCAGGGAGGGGACTGAAGCTTTCTTT. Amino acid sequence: CASSLVGREGTEAFF.

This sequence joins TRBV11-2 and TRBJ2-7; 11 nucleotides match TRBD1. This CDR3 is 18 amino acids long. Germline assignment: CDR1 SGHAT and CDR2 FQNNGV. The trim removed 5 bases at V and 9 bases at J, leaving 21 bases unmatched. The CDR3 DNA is TGTGCCAGCAGCCACCTAGGGGGGTCTGGACAGGGGGCGCGGGTGCAGTACTTC. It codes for CASSHLGGSGQGARVQYF.

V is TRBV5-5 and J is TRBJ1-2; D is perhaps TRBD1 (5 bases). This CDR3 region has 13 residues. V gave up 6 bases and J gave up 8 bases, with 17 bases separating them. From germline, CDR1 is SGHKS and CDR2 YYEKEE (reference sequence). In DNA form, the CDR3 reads TGTGCCAGCATCCCCGACAGTCTCGGGGGCTACACCTTC. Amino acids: CASIPDSLGGYTF.

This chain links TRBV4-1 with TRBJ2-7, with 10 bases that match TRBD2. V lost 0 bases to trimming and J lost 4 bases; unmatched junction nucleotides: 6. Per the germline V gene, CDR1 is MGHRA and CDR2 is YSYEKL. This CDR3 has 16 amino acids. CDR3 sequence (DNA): TGCGCCAGCAGCCAAGAAATAGCGGGGGGAAATTACGAGCAGTACTTC. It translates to CASSQEIAGGNYEQYF.

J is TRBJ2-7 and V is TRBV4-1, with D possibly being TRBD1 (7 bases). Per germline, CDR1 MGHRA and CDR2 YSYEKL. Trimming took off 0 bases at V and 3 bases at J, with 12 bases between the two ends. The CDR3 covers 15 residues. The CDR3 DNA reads TGCGCCAGCAGCCAAGAAGCCAGGGGGGACTACGAGCAGTACTTC. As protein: CASSQEARGDYEQYF.

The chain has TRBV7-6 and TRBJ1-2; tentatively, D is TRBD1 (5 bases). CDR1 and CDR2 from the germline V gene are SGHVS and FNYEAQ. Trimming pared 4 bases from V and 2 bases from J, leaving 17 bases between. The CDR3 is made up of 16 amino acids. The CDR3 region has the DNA TGTGCCAGCAGCTCTACCTTGGGGGGAGTGAACTATGGCTACACCTTC. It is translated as CASSSTLGGVNYGYTF.

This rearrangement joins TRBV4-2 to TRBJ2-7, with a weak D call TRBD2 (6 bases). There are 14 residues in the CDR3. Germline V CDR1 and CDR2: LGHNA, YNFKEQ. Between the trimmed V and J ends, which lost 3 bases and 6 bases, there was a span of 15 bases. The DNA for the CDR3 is TGTGCCAGCAGCCAGACCCGTTCCGGGGGCGAGCAGTACTTC. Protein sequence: CASSQTRSGGEQYF.

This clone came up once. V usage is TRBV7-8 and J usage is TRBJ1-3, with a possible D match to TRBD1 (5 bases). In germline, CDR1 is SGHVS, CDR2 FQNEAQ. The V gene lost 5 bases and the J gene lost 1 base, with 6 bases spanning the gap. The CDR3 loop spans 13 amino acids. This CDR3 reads CASSPGSGNTIYF. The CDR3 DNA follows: TGTGCCAGCAGCCCAGGGTCTGGAAACACCATATATTTT.

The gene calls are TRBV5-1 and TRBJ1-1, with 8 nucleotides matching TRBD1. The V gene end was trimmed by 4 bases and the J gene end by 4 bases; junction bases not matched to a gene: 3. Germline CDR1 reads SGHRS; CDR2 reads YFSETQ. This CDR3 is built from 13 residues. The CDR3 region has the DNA TGCGCCAGCAGCCATACAGGGGGCACTGAAGCTTTCTTT. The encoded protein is CASSHTGGTEAFF.

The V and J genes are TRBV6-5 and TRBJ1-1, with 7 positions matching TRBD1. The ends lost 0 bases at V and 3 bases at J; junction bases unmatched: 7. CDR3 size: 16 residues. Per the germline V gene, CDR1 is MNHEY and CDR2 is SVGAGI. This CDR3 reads CASSYSPRQGYTEAFF. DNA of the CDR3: TGTGCCAGCAGTTACTCACCGAGACAGGGTTACACTGAAGCTTTCTTT.

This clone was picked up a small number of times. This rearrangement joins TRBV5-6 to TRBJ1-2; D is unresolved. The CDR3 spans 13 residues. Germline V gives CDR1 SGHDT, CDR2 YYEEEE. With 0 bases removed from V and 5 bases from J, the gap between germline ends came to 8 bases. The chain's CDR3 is CASSLEPGYGYTF. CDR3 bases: TGTGCCAGCAGCTTGGAGCCAGGATATGGCTACACCTTC.

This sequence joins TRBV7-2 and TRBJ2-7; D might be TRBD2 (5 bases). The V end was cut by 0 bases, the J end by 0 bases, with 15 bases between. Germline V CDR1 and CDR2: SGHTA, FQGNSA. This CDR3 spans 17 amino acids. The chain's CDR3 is CASSLAPRGVNSYEQYF. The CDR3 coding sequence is TGTGCCAGCAGCTTAGCCCCTCGGGGAGTTAACTCCTACGAGCAGTACTTC.

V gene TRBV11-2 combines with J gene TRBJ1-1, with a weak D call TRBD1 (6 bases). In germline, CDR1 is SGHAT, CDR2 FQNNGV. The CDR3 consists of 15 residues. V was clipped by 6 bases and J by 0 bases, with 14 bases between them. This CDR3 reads CASRLGGEVNTEAFF. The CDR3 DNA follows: TGTGCCAGCAGACTAGGGGGGGAGGTGAACACTGAAGCTTTCTTT.